This TCR beta chain was captured in a study of cytomegalovirus exposure and HLA in healthy donors. Germline V gene lookup returns CDR1 MGHRA and CDR2 YSYEKL. Deletions cut 0 bases from V and 2 bases from J, with 11 bases between. This CDR3 is built from 16 residues. In the PCR, 60 Vbeta and 13 Jbeta primers were used. Clones were sequenced by immunoSEQ multiplex PCR, and TCRdb holds only the in-frame ones, with some missing. The table records roughly 73,000 clones, approximately 88% of them present only once. This rearrangement joins TRBV4-1 to TRBJ1-3; D is unresolved. Sequenced sample: PBMCs. The clonotype comes from a woman in her 50s in good health and CMV-seronegative. The CDR3 DNA follows: TGCGCCAGCAGCCAAGAGGCAGGCCCGACTGGAAACACCATATATTTT. This codes for CASSQEAGPTGNTIYF.